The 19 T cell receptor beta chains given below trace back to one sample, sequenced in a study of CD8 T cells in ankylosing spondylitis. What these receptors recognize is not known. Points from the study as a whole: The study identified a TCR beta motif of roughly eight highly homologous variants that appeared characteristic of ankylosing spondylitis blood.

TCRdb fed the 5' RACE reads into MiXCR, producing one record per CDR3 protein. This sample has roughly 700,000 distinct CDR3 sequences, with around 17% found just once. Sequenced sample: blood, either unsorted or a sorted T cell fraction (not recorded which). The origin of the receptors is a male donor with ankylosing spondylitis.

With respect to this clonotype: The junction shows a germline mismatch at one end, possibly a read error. CDR3 protein: CSARARIKETQYF. CDR3 bases: TGCAGTGCCAGAGCCCGTATCAAAGAGACCCAGTACTTC. The rearrangement uses TRBV20-1 and TRBJ2-5; D is uncertain. Germline values: CDR1 DFQATT, CDR2 SNEGSKA (reference sequence). The CDR3 loop spans 13 amino acids.

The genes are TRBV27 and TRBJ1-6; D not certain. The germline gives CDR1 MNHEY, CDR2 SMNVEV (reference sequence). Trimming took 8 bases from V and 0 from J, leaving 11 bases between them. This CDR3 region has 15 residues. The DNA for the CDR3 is TGTGCCAGCCGAATTTCTAGCTCCTATAATTCACCCCTCCACTTT. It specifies CASRISSSYNSPLHF.

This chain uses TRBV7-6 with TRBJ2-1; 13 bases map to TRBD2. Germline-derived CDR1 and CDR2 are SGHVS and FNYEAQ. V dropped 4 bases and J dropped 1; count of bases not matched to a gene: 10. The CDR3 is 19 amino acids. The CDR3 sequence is CASSSIRTSGSVSYNEQFF. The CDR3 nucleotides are TGTGCCAGCAGCTCTATTCGGACTAGCGGGAGCGTATCCTACAATGAGCAGTTCTTC.

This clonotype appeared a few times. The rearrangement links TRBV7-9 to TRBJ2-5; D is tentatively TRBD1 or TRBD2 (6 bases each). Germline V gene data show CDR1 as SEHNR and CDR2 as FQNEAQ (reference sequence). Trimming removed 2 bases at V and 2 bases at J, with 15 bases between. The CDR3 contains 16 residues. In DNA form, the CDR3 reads TGTGCCAGCAGCTTACCAGGATGGGGGGCTCAAGAGACCCAGTACTTC. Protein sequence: CASSLPGWGAQETQYF.

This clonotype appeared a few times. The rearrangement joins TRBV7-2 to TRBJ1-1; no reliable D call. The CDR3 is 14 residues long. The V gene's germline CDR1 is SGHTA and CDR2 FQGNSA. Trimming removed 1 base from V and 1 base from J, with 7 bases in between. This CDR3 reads CASSLETRNTEAFF. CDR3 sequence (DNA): TGTGCCAGCAGCTTAGAGACAAGGAACACTGAAGCTTTCTTT. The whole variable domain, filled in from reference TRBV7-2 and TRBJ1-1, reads GAGVSQSPSNKVTEKGKDVELRCDPISGHTALYWYRQSLGQGLEFLIYFQGNSAPDKSGLPSDRFSAERTGGSVSTLTIQRTQQEDSAVYLCASSLETRNTEAFFGQGTRLTVV.

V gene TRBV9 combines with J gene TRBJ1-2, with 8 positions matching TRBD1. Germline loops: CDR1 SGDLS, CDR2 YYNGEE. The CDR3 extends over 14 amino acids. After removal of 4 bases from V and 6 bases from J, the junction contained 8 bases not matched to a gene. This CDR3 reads CASSLRTGRDGYTF. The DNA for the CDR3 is TGTGCCAGCAGCTTACGGACAGGGAGGGATGGCTACACCTTC.

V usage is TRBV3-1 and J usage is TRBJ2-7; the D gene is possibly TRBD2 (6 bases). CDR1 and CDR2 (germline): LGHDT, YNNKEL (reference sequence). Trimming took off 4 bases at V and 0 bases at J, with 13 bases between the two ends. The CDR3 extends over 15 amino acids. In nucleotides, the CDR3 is TGTGCCAGCAGCCCCTGGGGGGAGGTCTCCTACGAGCAGTACTTC. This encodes CASSPWGEVSYEQYF.

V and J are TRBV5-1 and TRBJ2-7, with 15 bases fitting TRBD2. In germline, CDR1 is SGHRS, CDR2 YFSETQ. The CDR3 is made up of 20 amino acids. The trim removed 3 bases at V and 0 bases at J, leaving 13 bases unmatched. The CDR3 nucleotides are TGCGCCAGCAGCTCATGGACTGTCGGACTAGCGGGAGGGGCCTCCTACGAGCAGTACTTC. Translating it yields CASSSWTVGLAGGASYEQYF. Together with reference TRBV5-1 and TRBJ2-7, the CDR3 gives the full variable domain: KAGVTQTPRYLIKTRGQQVTLSCSPISGHRSVSWYQQTPGQGLQFLFEYFSETQRNKGNFPGRFSGRQFSNSRSEMNVSTLELGDSALYLCASSSWTVGLAGGASYEQYFGPGTRLTVT.

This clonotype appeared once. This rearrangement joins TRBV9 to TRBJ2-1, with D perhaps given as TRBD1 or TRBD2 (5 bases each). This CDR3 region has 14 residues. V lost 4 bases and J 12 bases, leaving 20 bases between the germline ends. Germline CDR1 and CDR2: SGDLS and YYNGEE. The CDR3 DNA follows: TGTGCCAGCAGCCCTCCCCATGCCGGGACGGCGCAGTTCTTC. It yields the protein CASSPPHAGTAQFF.

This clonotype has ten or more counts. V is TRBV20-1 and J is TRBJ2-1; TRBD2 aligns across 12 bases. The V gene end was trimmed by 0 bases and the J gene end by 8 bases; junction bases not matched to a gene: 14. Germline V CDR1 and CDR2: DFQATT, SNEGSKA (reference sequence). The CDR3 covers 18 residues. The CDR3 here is CSARDWLLAGGPGDEQFF. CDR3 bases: TGCAGTGCTAGAGATTGGTTGCTAGCGGGAGGGCCAGGAGATGAGCAGTTCTTC.

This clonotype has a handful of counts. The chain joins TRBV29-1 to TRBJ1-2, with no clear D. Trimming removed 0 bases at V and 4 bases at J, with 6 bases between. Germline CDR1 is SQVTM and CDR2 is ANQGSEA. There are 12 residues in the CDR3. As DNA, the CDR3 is TGCAGCGTTGAAGAAGGCGCCTATGGCTACACCTTC. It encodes CSVEEGAYGYTF.

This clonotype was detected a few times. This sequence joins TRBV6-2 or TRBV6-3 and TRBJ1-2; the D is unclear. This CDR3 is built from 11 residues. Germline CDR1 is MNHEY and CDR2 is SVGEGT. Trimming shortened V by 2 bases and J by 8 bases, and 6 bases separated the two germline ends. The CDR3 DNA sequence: TGTGCCAGCAGTTACATGGGAGGCTACACCTTC. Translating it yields CASSYMGGYTF.

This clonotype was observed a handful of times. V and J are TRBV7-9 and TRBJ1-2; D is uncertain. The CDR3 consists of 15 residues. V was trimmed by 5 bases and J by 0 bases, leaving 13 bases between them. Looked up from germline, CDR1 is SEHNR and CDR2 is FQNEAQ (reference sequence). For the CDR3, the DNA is TGTGCCAGCAGCCCAACCCCCCCAGCTAACTATGGCTACACCTTC. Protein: CASSPTPPANYGYTF. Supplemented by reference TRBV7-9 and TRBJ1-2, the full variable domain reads DTGVSQNPRHKITKRGQNVTFRCDPISEHNRLYWYRQTLGQGPEFLTYFQNEAQLEKSRLLSDRFSAERPKGSFSTLEIQRTEQGDSAMYLCASSPTPPANYGYTFGSGTRLTVV.

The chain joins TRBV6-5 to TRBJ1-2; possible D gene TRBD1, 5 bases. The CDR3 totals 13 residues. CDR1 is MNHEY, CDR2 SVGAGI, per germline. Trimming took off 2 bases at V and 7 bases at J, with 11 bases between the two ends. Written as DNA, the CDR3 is TGTGCCAGCAGTTACGGCGGGGGAACTGGCTACACCTTC. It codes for CASSYGGGTGYTF.

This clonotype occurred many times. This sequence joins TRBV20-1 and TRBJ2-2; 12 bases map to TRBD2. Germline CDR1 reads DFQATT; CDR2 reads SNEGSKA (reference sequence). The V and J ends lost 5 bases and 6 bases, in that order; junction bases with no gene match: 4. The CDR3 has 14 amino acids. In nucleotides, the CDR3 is TGCAGTGCTTCTAGCGGGAGGGGGCCCGGGGAGCTGTTTTTT. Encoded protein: CSASSGRGPGELFF.

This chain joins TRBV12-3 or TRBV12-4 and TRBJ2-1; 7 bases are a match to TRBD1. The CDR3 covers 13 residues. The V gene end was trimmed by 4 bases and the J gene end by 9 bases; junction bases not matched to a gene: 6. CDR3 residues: CASSSGQRSEQFF. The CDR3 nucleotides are TGTGCCAGCAGTTCGGGACAGAGGAGTGAGCAGTTCTTC.

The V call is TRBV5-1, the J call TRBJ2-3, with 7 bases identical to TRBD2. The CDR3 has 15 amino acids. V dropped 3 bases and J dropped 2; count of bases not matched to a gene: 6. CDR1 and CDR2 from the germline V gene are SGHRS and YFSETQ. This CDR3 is CASSSLADPTDTQYF. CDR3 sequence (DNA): TGCGCCAGCAGCTCCCTAGCGGACCCCACAGATACGCAGTATTTT.

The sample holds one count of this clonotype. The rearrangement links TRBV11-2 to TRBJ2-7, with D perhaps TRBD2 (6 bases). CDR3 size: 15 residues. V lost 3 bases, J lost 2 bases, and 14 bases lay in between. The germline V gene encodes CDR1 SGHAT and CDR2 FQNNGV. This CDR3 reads CASSFGVAVAYEQYF. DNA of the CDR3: TGTGCCAGCAGCTTTGGGGTAGCGGTTGCCTACGAGCAGTACTTC.

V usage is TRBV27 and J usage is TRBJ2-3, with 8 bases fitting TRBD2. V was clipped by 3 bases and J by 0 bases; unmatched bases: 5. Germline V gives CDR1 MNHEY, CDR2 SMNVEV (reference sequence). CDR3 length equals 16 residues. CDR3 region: CASSLGSGVSTDTQYF. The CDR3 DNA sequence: TGTGCCAGCAGTTTGGGTAGCGGGGTTAGCACAGATACGCAGTATTTT.